This T cell receptor beta chain derives from a study of blood T cell repertoires in COVID-19. Study details: Whether acute or convalescent, the COVID-19 samples came from the United States, Italy and Spain.

Study processing details: Nucleated cell number was recorded as an estimate derived from reference gene primer amplification. Only in-frame clones appear in the TCRdb table, and some are missing; sequencing was by immunoSEQ multiplex PCR. V and J calls and clone size come straight from that table; D and trimming were deduced from the DNA. The sample comprises 200,000 to 300,000 clones, just under 85% of which are singletons, and over 1.5% rests with the top ten. CDR3 length equals 14 residues. Deletions cut 4 bases from V and 5 bases from J, with 14 bases between. Per the germline V gene, CDR1 is SGDLS and CDR2 is YYNGEE.

Sequencing was carried out using peripheral blood. This TCR came from a woman aged 80 or older with acute or convalescent COVID-19. V and J are TRBV9 and TRBJ2-3, with a weak D call TRBD2 (5 bases). The DNA of the CDR3 is TGTGCCAGCAGCCCCGAGGGTGCCGGAGATACGCAGTATTTT. It encodes CASSPEGAGDTQYF.